A selection of T cell receptor beta chains follows, all from one sample in a study of T cell responses to AZD1222 COVID-19 vaccine. Clones were sequenced by immunoSEQ multiplex PCR, and TCRdb holds only the in-frame ones, with some missing. Here the sample spans some 130,000 clones, 84% being singletons. Sequencing was performed on peripheral blood, taken on day 0 of AZD1222 vaccination. These receptors all stem from an adult in good health. The CDR3 runs from the conserved cysteine through the conserved F or W.

V gene | CDR3 protein
TRBV6-4 | CASSEHPNTEAFF
TRBV5-4 | CASNGNWGTRVSPRGYTF
TRBV7-6 | CASSEELLHF
TRBV9 | CASSASRENGNTIYF
TRBV2 | CASSKGQGGTEAFF
TRBV5-1 | CASSLDSGMLGTGELFF
TRBV6-5 | CASSGGRTEAFF
TRBV5-5 | CASSFTGNGYTF
TRBV13 | CASSRLDSPFLF
TRBV5-6 | CASSLTGQDGYTF
TRBV6-5 | CASSTESGYGYTF
TRBV9 | CASSVGAENYGYTF
TRBV20-1 | CSASFRSRGYTF
TRBV5-1 | CASSLAGTSYEQYF
TRBV5-1 | CASSLGTTTGTRTYEQYF
TRBV4-2 | CASSQESGLGDGYTF
TRBV30 | CAWTRPTPAYEQYF
TRBV21-1 | CASSKRAPGFWEKLFF
TRBV7-8 | CASSFSTGEAQPQHF
TRBV7-9 | CASSLPGTGDYEQYF
TRBV5-1 | CASSLETPNYGYTF
TRBV29-1 | CSVEGTDQETQYF
TRBV28 | CASSAPFGTGNNSPLHF
TRBV30 | CAWSTTPTGSYTF
TRBV5-1 | CASSPGPLIRDSYTEAFF
TRBV5-1 | CASSSDTEAFF
TRBV9 | CASSVAQGRETQYF
TRBV9 | CASSPGTDNYEQYF
TRBV19 | CASTKNLYGYTF
TRBV28 | CASSSDRGGYTF
TRBV27 | CASIGHRQGGTEAFF
TRBV5-1 | CASSLGGTATDTQYF
TRBV4-1 | CASSPPWDRMILNYGYTF
TRBV7-3 | CASSLTGRAQYTF
TRBV30 | CAWSGQGNQPQHF
TRBV5-4 | CASSLRQGANYNSPLHF
TRBV7-9 | CASSAMTGHEQYF
TRBV7-2 | CASRTDRGVWTGELFF
TRBV12-3/TRBV12-4 | CASSRAGMYPLHF
TRBV5-1 | CASSFYPQGTYEQYF
TRBV2 | CASSRQGAAYEQYF
TRBV6-5 | CASSLTMPPKSF